These T cell receptor beta chains were read from a single sample in a study of cytomegalovirus exposure and HLA in healthy donors. Assay used: immunoSEQ multiplex PCR; TCRdb lists only in-frame clones, some missing. Seen here are 120,000 to 150,000 clones, approximately 78% observed once, and the top ten hold approximately 5.6%. Sequenced input: PBMCs. These receptors all come from a woman aged 40 to 49 in good health and CMV-seropositive. Both conserved end residues are part of each CDR3. The D gene is left open where the match is weak. Size tells how often a clone was seen (once, few, many) or the class of an expanded clone, and some rows leave it out.

>-|TRBV6-5|once|TRBJ2-7
CASSYSGDYEQYF
TGTGCCAGCAGTTACTCGGGAGACTACGAGCAGTACTTC
>-|TRBV6-5|-|TRBJ2-5
CASMLQVAQETQYF
TGTGCCAGCATGCTACAGGTAGCCCAAGAGACCCAGTACTTC
>TRBD2|TRBV11-3|-|TRBJ2-1
CASSRRVPGLAGTMLNEQFF
TGTGCCAGCAGCAGAAGGGTCCCGGGACTAGCGGGAACCATGTTGAATGAGCAGTTCTTC
>-|TRBV5-6|-|TRBJ2-3
CASSLLEAGDTQYF
TGTGCCAGCAGCTTACTAGAGGCGGGAGATACGCAGTATTTT
>-|TRBV29-1|-|TRBJ2-6
CSVGLSAGANVLTF
TGCAGCGTTGGTCTCAGTGCTGGGGCCAACGTCCTGACTTTC
>-|TRBV6-5|few|TRBJ2-2
CASSLQITGELFF
TGTGCCAGCAGCTTGCAGATTACCGGGGAGCTGTTTTTT
>-|TRBV7-3|-|TRBJ2-1
CASGTSGSYNEQFF
TGTGCCAGCGGGACTTCGGGCTCCTACAATGAGCAGTTCTTC
>-|TRBV6-5|once|TRBJ1-5
CASSYGAGNQPQHF
TGTGCCAGCAGTTACGGGGCGGGCAATCAGCCCCAGCATTTT
>-|TRBV19|-|TRBJ1-5
CASRTGRSNQPQHF
TGTGCCAGTAGGACAGGACGGAGCAATCAGCCCCAGCATTTT
>TRBD2|TRBV6-1|-|TRBJ2-1
CASDLREGLDEQFF
TGTGCCAGCGACTTACGGGAGGGCCTTGATGAGCAGTTCTTC
>TRBD1|TRBV5-1|-|TRBJ1-2
CASSLAGTGNYGYTF
TGCGCCAGCAGCTTAGCCGGGACAGGGAACTATGGCTACACCTTC
>TRBD2|TRBV19|-|TRBJ2-1
CASRGIAGRSNEQFF
TGTGCCAGTAGGGGCATAGCGGGAAGGAGCAATGAGCAGTTCTTC
>TRBD2|TRBV5-1|-|TRBJ2-7
CASSSQAGGSPYEQYF
TGCGCCAGCAGCTCGCAAGCGGGAGGCTCACCCTACGAGCAGTACTTC
>TRBD1|TRBV5-4|-|TRBJ2-7
CASSPGTGMEQYF
TGTGCCAGCAGCCCGGGGACAGGAATGGAGCAGTACTTC
>-|TRBV6-1|-|TRBJ2-7
CASTGFYEQYF
TGTGCCAGCACAGGGTTCTACGAGCAGTACTTC
>-|TRBV5-1|-|TRBJ1-3
CASSLRARVVEGNTIYF
TGCGCCAGCAGCCTTCGTGCGAGGGTAGTCGAAGGAAACACCATATATTTT
>-|TRBV10-2|-|TRBJ1-1
CASSEPGFEAFF
TGCGCCAGCAGTGAGCCGGGATTTGAAGCTTTCTTT
>-|TRBV7-2|few|TRBJ2-7
CASSYVSGEQYF
TGTGCCAGCAGTTACGTTTCGGGGGAGCAGTACTTC
>-|TRBV27|-|TRBJ2-3
CASSIPGSDTQYF
TGTGCCAGCAGTATCCCTGGCTCAGATACGCAGTATTTT
>TRBD2|TRBV11-2|-|TRBJ2-1
CASRHGSGAYNEQFF
TGTGCCAGCAGGCATGGTAGCGGGGCCTACAATGAGCAGTTCTTC
>TRBD2|TRBV2|-|TRBJ2-7
CASSAVGAGVREQYF
TGTGCCAGCAGCGCCGTGGGCGCGGGAGTTCGCGAGCAGTACTTC
>TRBD2|TRBV27|-|TRBJ2-7
CASSLSSGLSYEQYF
TGTGCCAGCAGTTTATCTAGCGGGCTTTCCTACGAGCAGTACTTC
>-|TRBV19|-|TRBJ1-5
CASSLLQGRRQPQHF
TGTGCCAGTAGCCTCTTACAGGGAAGGCGTCAGCCCCAGCATTTT
>-|TRBV29-1|once|TRBJ2-2
CSVESVRAGELFF
TGCAGCGTTGAATCAGTTCGGGCCGGGGAGCTGTTTTTT
>TRBD2|TRBV7-2|-|TRBJ2-4
CASSLGAGLNIQYF
TGTGCCAGCAGCCTGGGAGCGGGACTAAACATTCAGTACTTC
>-|TRBV6-4|few|TRBJ2-2
CASSAQLAGAGELFF
TGTGCCAGCAGTGCCCAACTAGCTGGGGCCGGGGAGCTGTTTTTT
>TRBD2|TRBV11-3|-|TRBJ2-1
CASSLGLAGTNEQFF
TGTGCCAGCAGCCTAGGACTAGCGGGAACGAATGAGCAGTTCTTC
>TRBD1|TRBV29-1|once|TRBJ1-5
CSVGQGTGPQHF
TGCAGCGTAGGACAGGGGACGGGGCCCCAGCATTTT
>TRBD1|TRBV6-5|-|TRBJ1-4
CASRRTGSAKLFF
TGTGCCAGCAGGCGGACAGGGTCGGCAAAACTGTTTTTT
>-|TRBV2|-|TRBJ2-1
CASLQVQNHNEQFF
TGTGCCAGTCTACAGGTCCAAAATCACAATGAGCAGTTCTTC
>TRBD2|TRBV28|-|TRBJ2-2
CASRAGGSMGNTGELFF
TGTGCCAGCAGGGCGGGAGGGTCAATGGGGAACACCGGGGAGCTGTTTTTT
>-|TRBV15|-|TRBJ1-5
CATSRGVSRGNQPQHF
TGTGCCACCAGCAGAGGGGTGTCGCGGGGCAATCAGCCCCAGCATTTT
>-|TRBV12-2|-|TRBJ1-5
CASRLGKERNQPQHF
TGTGCAAGTCGCTTAGGAAAGGAGCGAAACCAGCCCCAGCATTTT
>TRBD1|TRBV28|-|TRBJ2-7
CASSIFPGQGRHEQYF
TGTGCCAGCAGTATTTTCCCGGGACAGGGGAGACACGAGCAGTACTTC
>-|TRBV27|-|TRBJ1-3
CASSGTGNTIYF
TGTGCCAGCTCCGGGACTGGAAACACCATATATTTT
>TRBD1|TRBV19|once|TRBJ1-4
CASSIGWDRRNEKLFF
TGTGCCAGTAGTATAGGCTGGGACAGGAGAAATGAAAAACTGTTTTTT
>TRBD1|TRBV28|-|TRBJ1-2
CASSFVQGARLYGYTF
TGTGCCAGCAGTTTTGTCCAGGGGGCGCGTCTTTATGGCTACACCTTC
>TRBD2|TRBV5-1|-|TRBJ2-7
CASSLDGGEGFYEQYF
TGCGCCAGCAGCTTGGATGGGGGGGAGGGGTTCTACGAGCAGTACTTC
>TRBD1|TRBV15|-|TRBJ2-7
CATSRDRGYEQYF
TGTGCCACCAGCAGGGACAGGGGTTACGAGCAGTACTTC
>-|TRBV11-3|-|TRBJ2-1
CASSPFRTAKSYNEQFF
TGTGCCAGCAGCCCTTTTCGGACAGCAAAGTCCTACAATGAGCAGTTCTTC
>-|TRBV6-5|few|TRBJ1-6
CASTKGVGNSPLHF
TGTGCCAGCACCAAGGGGGTTGGAAATTCACCCCTCCACTTT
>TRBD2|TRBV29-1|once|TRBJ2-1
CSVGGGLYNEQFF
TGCAGCGTTGGCGGGGGGTTATACAATGAGCAGTTCTTC
>TRBD1|TRBV6-5|-|TRBJ2-1
CAIRLPGQGEFF
TGTGCCATCAGGCTCCCGGGACAGGGTGAATTCTTC
>-|TRBV10-3|once|TRBJ1-2
CAISVPGLNYGYTF
TGTGCCATCAGCGTACCGGGACTTAACTATGGCTACACCTTC
>TRBD1|TRBV7-8|-|TRBJ2-6
CASATGGSSGANVLTF
TGTGCCAGCGCGACAGGGGGAAGCTCTGGGGCCAACGTCCTGACTTTC
>-|TRBV9|few|TRBJ2-5
CASSGAGQETQYF
TGTGCCAGCAGCGGGGCAGGCCAAGAGACCCAGTACTTC
>-|TRBV19|-|TRBJ1-5
CASSIQGARIPSNQPQHF
TGTGCCAGTAGTATTCAAGGGGCGAGGATCCCTAGCAATCAGCCCCAGCATTTT
>TRBD2|TRBV29-1|-|TRBJ2-1
CSAEGPSGREFYNEQFF
TGCAGCGCTGAGGGCCCTAGCGGGAGGGAATTTTACAATGAGCAGTTCTTC
>-|TRBV7-9|-|TRBJ2-7
CASSLATDEQYF
TGTGCCAGCAGCTTAGCTACGGACGAGCAGTACTTC
>-|TRBV6-5|-|TRBJ2-5
CASSYSEVATGETQYF
TGTGCCAGCAGTTACTCCGAGGTTGCGACAGGAGAGACCCAGTACTTC
>TRBD1|TRBV7-9|-|TRBJ2-7
CASSLPQGASYEQYF
TGTGCCAGCAGCCTACCTCAGGGGGCTAGCTACGAGCAGTACTTC
>-|TRBV7-6|-|TRBJ2-2
CASRVLPGTGELFF
TGTGCCAGCCGGGTCCTTCCGGGGACCGGGGAGCTGTTTTTT
>-|TRBV7-9|-|TRBJ1-3
CASSLAQDSNLAPGNTIYF
TGTGCCAGCAGCTTAGCGCAAGACAGCAACCTCGCCCCTGGAAACACCATATATTTT
>-|TRBV7-6|-|TRBJ1-1
CASSPRSGRTEAFF
TGTGCCAGCAGCCCTAGATCTGGGAGGACTGAAGCTTTCTTT
>TRBD2|TRBV19|-|TRBJ2-7
CASSREVTYEQYF
TGTGCCAGTAGTCGGGAGGTAACCTACGAGCAGTACTTC